These T cell receptor beta chains were read from a single sample in a study of blood T cell repertoires in COVID-19. Generated by immunoSEQ multiplex PCR, the TCRdb table keeps only in-frame clones and is missing some. The data contain 150,000 to 200,000 clones, 90% of them singletons. The specimen was peripheral blood. These receptors were obtained from a man in his sixties with active or convalescent COVID-19. The CDR3 runs from the conserved cysteine through the conserved F or W. The D gene is left open where the match is weak. Rows may omit the clone size; those that give it use once, few, many or a size class.

D: .; V: TRBV27; size: once; J: TRBJ1-3; CDR3: CASSLSGALSGNTIYF; DNA: TGTGCCAGCAGTTTATCAGGGGCCCTGTCTGGAAACACCATATATTTT
D: .; V: TRBV7-2; size: .; J: TRBJ1-4; CDR3: CASSLGSGVGEKLFF; DNA: TGTGCCAGCAGCTTAGGCTCAGGGGTTGGGGAAAAACTGTTTTTT
D: .; V: TRBV19; size: .; J: TRBJ1-5; CDR3: CASSLGGVGNQPQHF; DNA: TGTGCCAGTAGTTTAGGCGGGGTAGGCAATCAGCCCCAGCATTTT
D: .; V: TRBV19; size: .; J: TRBJ1-3; CDR3: CASTGGYGNTIYF; DNA: TGTGCCAGTACGGGGGGTTATGGAAACACCATATATTTT
D: .; V: TRBV15; size: .; J: TRBJ1-6; CDR3: CATSRDRGGNSPLHF; DNA: TGTGCCACCAGCAGAGACAGGGGTGGTAATTCACCCCTCCACTTT
D: .; V: TRBV7-9; size: .; J: TRBJ1-6; CDR3: CASRLDSLLGPLHF; DNA: TGTGCCAGCAGATTGGACAGTCTTCTTGGACCCCTCCACTTT
D: .; V: TRBV6-5; size: .; J: TRBJ1-3; CDR3: CASSYSLAGGNTIYF; DNA: TGTGCCAGCAGTTACTCCCTCGCGGGAGGAAACACCATATATTTT
D: .; V: TRBV10-3; size: .; J: TRBJ2-3; CDR3: CAISATSASTSTDTQYF; DNA: TGTGCCATCAGCGCAACATCAGCGAGCACTAGCACAGATACGCAGTATTTT
D: .; V: TRBV7-9; size: .; J: TRBJ1-5; CDR3: CASSKAPGNQPQHF; DNA: TGTGCCAGCAGCAAAGCCCCGGGCAATCAGCCCCAGCATTTT
D: .; V: TRBV11-2; size: .; J: TRBJ2-1; CDR3: CASSLSTGSYNEQFF; DNA: TGTGCCAGCAGCTTGAGTACAGGGTCTTACAATGAGCAGTTCTTC
D: .; V: TRBV23-1; size: .; J: TRBJ2-3; CDR3: CASSQTPPTDTQYF; DNA: TGCGCCAGCAGTCAAACTCCTCCCACAGATACGCAGTATTTT
D: TRBD1; V: TRBV29-1; size: .; J: TRBJ2-5; CDR3: CSSHSGTVSQETQYF; DNA: TGCAGCTCGCACTCCGGGACAGTTTCCCAAGAGACCCAGTACTTC
D: .; V: TRBV18; size: .; J: TRBJ1-3; CDR3: CASSPLGPGAGNTIYF; DNA: TGTGCCAGCTCACCACTAGGCCCAGGGGCCGGAAACACCATATATTTT
D: TRBD1; V: TRBV3-1/TRBV3-2; size: .; J: TRBJ2-2; CDR3: CASSQPGQGAGGELFF; DNA: TGTGCCAGCAGCCAACCGGGACAGGGGGCGGGCGGGGAGCTGTTTTTT
D: TRBD2; V: TRBV6-5; size: .; J: TRBJ2-7; CDR3: CASSYLGLVRDEQYF; DNA: TGTGCCAGCAGTTACCTCGGACTAGTCAGGGACGAGCAGTACTTC
D: .; V: TRBV7-6; size: few; J: TRBJ1-1; CDR3: CASSLAQRHSNTEAFF; DNA: TGTGCCAGCAGCTTAGCGCAGAGACACTCGAACACTGAAGCTTTCTTT
D: .; V: TRBV15; size: .; J: TRBJ1-4; CDR3: CATSRDPHRLLGNEKLFF; DNA: TGTGCCACCAGCAGAGATCCCCACCGACTGTTGGGTAATGAAAAACTGTTTTTT
D: .; V: TRBV6-5; size: once; J: TRBJ1-4; CDR3: CASSYSRTAYNEKLFF; DNA: TGTGCCAGCAGTTACTCCCGGACAGCTTATAATGAAAAACTGTTTTTT
D: TRBD2; V: TRBV5-1; size: .; J: TRBJ2-3; CDR3: CASSLGNPRLAGGYTDTQYF; DNA: TGCGCCAGCAGCCTCGGAAATCCACGACTAGCGGGAGGGTACACAGATACGCAGTATTTT
D: .; V: TRBV19; size: .; J: TRBJ1-1; CDR3: CASLALGNTEAFF; DNA: TGTGCCAGTTTAGCACTAGGGAACACTGAAGCTTTCTTT
D: .; V: TRBV14; size: .; J: TRBJ1-6; CDR3: CASNPGGNSPLHF; DNA: TGTGCCAGCAACCCAGGTGGTAATTCACCCCTCCACTTT
D: .; V: TRBV6-6; size: .; J: TRBJ1-3; CDR3: CASSYEGSGNTIYF; DNA: TGTGCCAGCAGTTACGAGGGCTCTGGAAACACCATATATTTT
D: .; V: TRBV5-8; size: .; J: TRBJ1-1; CDR3: CASSLAVTEAFF; DNA: TGTGCCAGCAGCTTGGCGGTCACTGAAGCTTTCTTT
D: TRBD2; V: TRBV2; size: .; J: TRBJ2-1; CDR3: CASQLAEYNEQFF; DNA: TGTGCCAGCCAACTAGCGGAGTACAATGAGCAGTTCTTC
D: TRBD1; V: TRBV19; size: .; J: TRBJ1-2; CDR3: CASSASGTGVYGYTF; DNA: TGTGCCAGTAGTGCCTCCGGGACAGGGGTTTATGGCTACACCTTC
D: .; V: TRBV5-1; size: once; J: TRBJ2-3; CDR3: CASSGASGTDTQYF; DNA: TGCGCCAGCAGCGGAGCTAGCGGCACAGATACGCAGTATTTT
D: .; V: TRBV19; size: .; J: TRBJ1-5; CDR3: CASSIRVLQPQHF; DNA: TGTGCCAGTAGTATCAGGGTTCTACAGCCCCAGCATTTT
D: TRBD1; V: TRBV7-2; size: .; J: TRBJ1-2; CDR3: CASSLISSAGTGDGYTF; DNA: TGTGCCAGCAGCTTAATAAGTAGCGCCGGGACAGGGGACGGCTACACCTTC
D: TRBD1; V: TRBV7-2; size: .; J: TRBJ2-7; CDR3: CASSPPGTGYYEQYF; DNA: TGTGCCAGCAGCCCCCCCGGGACAGGATACTACGAGCAGTACTTC
D: TRBD2; V: TRBV7-2; size: .; J: TRBJ2-1; CDR3: CASSLGLAGNEQFF; DNA: TGTGCCAGCAGCCTGGGACTAGCGGGAAATGAGCAGTTCTTC
D: .; V: TRBV5-1; size: .; J: TRBJ2-5; CDR3: CASSFETRETQYF; DNA: TGCGCCAGCAGCTTTGAAACCCGGGAGACCCAGTACTTC
D: TRBD2; V: TRBV19; size: .; J: TRBJ2-5; CDR3: CASSNGLAGGRAFQETQYF; DNA: TGTGCCAGTAGTAACGGACTAGCGGGAGGCCGAGCTTTCCAAGAGACCCAGTACTTC
D: TRBD1; V: TRBV10-3; size: few; J: TRBJ1-6; CDR3: CAISEGTGANNSPLHF; DNA: TGTGCCATCAGCGAAGGGACAGGGGCTAATAATTCACCCCTCCACTTT
D: .; V: TRBV7-9; size: once; J: TRBJ2-7; CDR3: CASSSTSDNSYEQYF; DNA: TGTGCCAGCAGCTCAACCTCGGACAACTCCTACGAGCAGTACTTC
D: .; V: TRBV7-9; size: .; J: TRBJ1-1; CDR3: CASRPGQGLFTEAFF; DNA: TGTGCCAGCAGGCCGGGTCAGGGGCTTTTCACTGAAGCTTTCTTT
D: TRBD1; V: TRBV18; size: .; J: TRBJ1-1; CDR3: CASSPMVTGVNTEAFF; DNA: TGTGCCAGCTCACCAATGGTAACAGGGGTGAACACTGAAGCTTTCTTT
D: TRBD2; V: TRBV4-1; size: .; J: TRBJ2-2; CDR3: CASSQVASGGNTGELFF; DNA: TGCGCCAGCAGCCAAGTGGCTAGCGGAGGGAACACCGGGGAGCTGTTTTTT
D: .; V: TRBV6-2/TRBV6-3; size: .; J: TRBJ1-5; CDR3: CASSFGGYSNQPQHF; DNA: TGTGCCAGCAGTTTTGGCGGTTATAGCAATCAGCCCCAGCATTTT
D: TRBD1; V: TRBV24-1; size: .; J: TRBJ1-5; CDR3: CATSPGGSGNQPQHF; DNA: TGTGCCACCAGTCCAGGGGGCTCCGGCAATCAGCCCCAGCATTTT
D: .; V: TRBV3-1/TRBV3-2; size: .; J: TRBJ2-1; CDR3: CASSPQGAGGFVEQFF; DNA: TGTGCCAGCAGCCCCCAGGGGGCGGGGGGGTTTGTTGAGCAGTTCTTC
D: .; V: TRBV7-8; size: .; J: TRBJ1-2; CDR3: CASSLVPGNYGYTF; DNA: TGTGCCAGCAGCTTAGTTCCGGGGAACTATGGCTACACCTTC
D: .; V: TRBV5-1; size: .; J: TRBJ2-2; CDR3: CASSLTAVRGELFF; DNA: TGCGCCAGCAGCTTGACAGCAGTAAGGGGGGAGCTGTTTTTT
D: TRBD2; V: TRBV5-1; size: .; J: TRBJ2-7; CDR3: CASSLEAGGPYEQYF; DNA: TGCGCCAGCAGCTTGGAGGCGGGAGGTCCCTACGAGCAGTACTTC
D: TRBD1; V: TRBV5-4; size: .; J: TRBJ2-1; CDR3: CASSQGQEPYNEQFF; DNA: TGTGCCAGCAGCCAGGGACAGGAACCATACAATGAGCAGTTCTTC
D: TRBD1; V: TRBV9; size: .; J: TRBJ2-2; CDR3: CASSVPRTGGGTGELFF; DNA: TGTGCCAGCAGCGTCCCCAGGACAGGGGGTGGCACCGGGGAGCTGTTTTTT
D: TRBD2; V: TRBV7-8; size: .; J: TRBJ2-1; CDR3: CASSAYGTTINEQFF; DNA: TGTGCCAGCAGCGCCTATGGGACTACCATCAATGAGCAGTTCTTC
D: TRBD2; V: TRBV11-3; size: once; J: TRBJ2-2; CDR3: CASSSLASTGELFF; DNA: TGTGCCAGCAGCTCACTAGCGAGCACCGGGGAGCTGTTTTTT
D: .; V: TRBV11-2; size: .; J: TRBJ1-2; CDR3: CASSLSGRSYGYTF; DNA: TGTGCCAGCAGCTTAAGTGGGAGATCGTATGGCTACACCTTC
D: .; V: TRBV6-6; size: .; J: TRBJ1-1; CDR3: CASSSPDRNTEAFF; DNA: TGTGCCAGCAGTTCCCCGGACAGGAACACTGAAGCTTTCTTT
D: .; V: TRBV27; size: once; J: TRBJ1-1; CDR3: CASSLSQSGNTEAFF; DNA: TGTGCCAGCAGTTTATCCCAAAGCGGGAACACTGAAGCTTTCTTT
D: .; V: TRBV30; size: .; J: TRBJ2-5; CDR3: CAWSKETQYF; DNA: TGTGCCTGGAGCAAAGAGACCCAGTACTTC
D: .; V: TRBV11-2; size: .; J: TRBJ1-4; CDR3: CASSLGRASTTNEKLFF; DNA: TGTGCCAGCAGCTTAGGCAGGGCTTCTACAACTAATGAAAAACTGTTTTTT
D: .; V: TRBV5-1; size: .; J: TRBJ1-1; CDR3: CASSLLSGMNTEAFF; DNA: TGCGCCAGCAGCTTGCTAAGCGGGATGAACACTGAAGCTTTCTTT
D: TRBD1; V: TRBV7-7; size: .; J: TRBJ1-3; CDR3: CASSPGQGPGNTIYF; DNA: TGTGCCAGCAGCCCGGGACAGGGGCCTGGAAACACCATATATTTT
D: .; V: TRBV18; size: .; J: TRBJ2-7; CDR3: CASSPSHPRDEQYF; DNA: TGTGCCAGCTCTCCTTCACACCCTAGAGACGAGCAGTACTTC
D: .; V: TRBV6-5; size: .; J: TRBJ1-2; CDR3: CASSTTVNYGYTF; DNA: TGTGCCAGCAGCACCACAGTAAACTATGGCTACACCTTC
D: TRBD1; V: TRBV5-1; size: .; J: TRBJ2-1; CDR3: CASSSGTGSYNEQFF; DNA: TGCGCCAGCAGCTCCGGGACAGGCTCCTACAATGAGCAGTTCTTC
D: .; V: TRBV7-9; size: .; J: TRBJ1-2; CDR3: CASSLLPSTYYGYTF; DNA: TGTGCCAGCAGCCTATTGCCTTCCACCTACTATGGCTACACCTTC
D: .; V: TRBV7-6; size: .; J: TRBJ2-2; CDR3: CASSLDWTRATGELFF; DNA: TGTGCCAGCAGCTTAGACTGGACAAGAGCCACCGGGGAGCTGTTTTTT
D: TRBD1; V: TRBV18; size: .; J: TRBJ1-3; CDR3: CASSRGQSSGNTIYF; DNA: TGTGCCAGCTCACGGGGACAGAGCTCTGGAAACACCATATATTTT